The rows below give T cell receptor beta chains drawn from one sample of a study of blood T cell repertoires in COVID-19. Repertoires were generated with immunoSEQ multiplex PCR, while TCRdb's copy carries only in-frame clones and drops some. The sample carries 200,000 to 250,000 clones, around 84% recorded once. The sequenced sample was peripheral blood. These receptors were collected from a woman at least 80 years old with COVID-19, enrolled during active disease. Each CDR3 is given with its conserved first and last residue. D genes are given only for firm matches. Expanded clones are given a class, and other clones once, few, many or no size at all.

NA | NA | 13 | TRBJ2-7 | TRBV7-6 | TGTGCCAGCAGCCTCCAGGGGGGCCACGAGCAGTACTTC | CASSLQGGHEQYF
NA | NA | 14 | TRBJ2-5 | TRBV19 | TGTGCCAGTAGTATGGGTGGCGGGGCAGAGACCCAGTACTTC | CASSMGGGAETQYF
TRBD1 | NA | 17 | TRBJ1-3 | TRBV28 | TGTGCCAGCAGTTCGGACAGGGGACCTCGCTCTGGAAACACCATATATTTT | CASSSDRGPRSGNTIYF
TRBD1 | NA | 15 | TRBJ1-5 | TRBV9 | TGTGCCAGCAGCGTTGGGACAGGGGTAGGTCAGCCCCAGCATTTT | CASSVGTGVGQPQHF
TRBD1 | NA | 15 | TRBJ1-6 | TRBV5-1 | TGCGCCAGCAGCGGGGGGACAGCGGACGCATCACCCCTCCACTTT | CASSGGTADASPLHF
TRBD2 | NA | 13 | TRBJ2-4 | TRBV11-2 | TGTGCCAGCAGCTCGACCGGGGGGTACATTCAGTACTTC | CASSSTGGYIQYF
NA | NA | 15 | TRBJ2-6 | TRBV7-9 | TGTGCCAGCAGCTTAAACAGGGCAGGGGCCAACGTCCTGACTTTC | CASSLNRAGANVLTF
TRBD1 | NA | 15 | TRBJ2-7 | TRBV19 | TGTGCCAGTAGTTCTCCAGGGGGCGCCTCATACGAGCAGTACTTC | CASSSPGGASYEQYF
TRBD1 | NA | 15 | TRBJ1-4 | TRBV6-5 | TGTGCCAGCAGGGAGGACAGGGGGCCGGGGGAAAAACTGTTTTTT | CASREDRGPGEKLFF
TRBD1 | NA | 15 | TRBJ1-6 | TRBV19 | TGTGCCAGTACCTCGACGTTCAGGGGGATTTCACCCCTCCACTTT | CASTSTFRGISPLHF
TRBD2 | NA | 18 | TRBJ2-7 | TRBV5-1 | TGCGCCAGCAGCCCGCGGGGGGTAGCGGGGGCGAACTCCTACGAGCAGTACTTC | CASSPRGVAGANSYEQYF
TRBD1 | once | 13 | TRBJ1-6 | TRBV6-5 | TGTGCCAGCAGTTCAGGGGGTTGGTCACCCCTCCACTTT | CASSSGGWSPLHF
TRBD1 | once | 16 | TRBJ1-1 | TRBV5-1 | TGCGCCAGCAGCCGAACCGGGACAGGGACAGGCACTGAAGCTTTCTTT | CASSRTGTGTGTEAFF
NA | NA | 15 | TRBJ1-4 | TRBV15 | TGTGCCACCAGCAGCAGGGTAGGGTCTAATGAAAAACTGTTTTTT | CATSSRVGSNEKLFF
TRBD1 | NA | 16 | TRBJ1-3 | TRBV30 | TGTGCCTGGAGGCCTTTAGGGACAGGGGCTGGAAACACCATATATTTT | CAWRPLGTGAGNTIYF
NA | NA | 13 | TRBJ1-6 | TRBV4-1 | TGCGCCAGCAGCCAAGATAGAACGTCACCCCTCCACTTT | CASSQDRTSPLHF
NA | NA | 14 | TRBJ2-3 | TRBV6-6 | TGTGCCAGCAGTATAGACTCCATCGCAGATACGCAGTATTTT | CASSIDSIADTQYF
NA | NA | 14 | TRBJ2-4 | TRBV6-5 | TGTGCCAGCAGCCGAAAGGCAGGGGTAAACATTCAGTACTTC | CASSRKAGVNIQYF
TRBD1 | NA | 15 | TRBJ2-5 | TRBV6-5 | TGTGCCAGCAGTTACAACAGGGGTGATAAGGAGACCCAGTACTTC | CASSYNRGDKETQYF
NA | NA | 19 | TRBJ1-3 | TRBV16 | TGTGCCAGCAGCCAATCGCTAAGGACGGGGATCAGCTCTGGAAACACCATATATTTT | CASSQSLRTGISSGNTIYF